Each of the 17 T cell receptor beta chains below was sequenced from the same sample in a study of blood T cells in healthy people across ages. Combining a sample-barcoded 5' primer with a J-beta primer mix, a second PCR ran for about 7 to 11 cycles. TCRdb reprocessed the 5' RACE reads via MiXCR and lists one record per CDR3 protein. The sample has hundreds of thousands of distinct CDR3 sequences; 40% to 50% are singletons. The sequencing sample was made of blood. These receptors all stem from a man of 80 years or more in good health.

This clonotype was found a few times. The V and J genes are TRBV6-2 or TRBV6-3 and TRBJ1-1; TRBD1 aligns across 11 bases. In germline, CDR1 is MNHEY, CDR2 SVGEGT. The CDR3 is made up of 16 amino acids. V shed 4 bases and J 6 bases; nucleotides not matched to a gene: 10. For the CDR3, the DNA is TGTGCCAGCAGTTCCGGGACAGGGGGGATGAGGGCTGAAGCTTTCTTT. It specifies CASSSGTGGMRAEAFF.

The chain recombines TRBV3-1 with TRBJ1-3; unclear D gene. CDR1 LGHDT and CDR2 YNNKEL come from the germline V gene (reference sequence). Trimming shortened V by 1 base and J by 0 bases, and 7 bases separated the two germline ends. This CDR3 has 15 amino acids. CDR3 in amino acids: CASSQVPNSGNTIYF. The CDR3 DNA reads as TGTGCCAGCAGCCAAGTACCGAACTCTGGAAACACCATATATTTT.

V is TRBV9 and J is TRBJ2-1, with TRBD2 identical over 7 bases. V was pared by 0 bases and J by 0 bases, with 6 bases of the junction left unmatched. From germline, CDR1 is SGDLS and CDR2 YYNGEE. The CDR3 consists of 17 residues. The CDR3 DNA sequence: TGTGCCAGCAGCGTAGCTGCTAGCGGACTCTCCTACAATGAGCAGTTCTTC. Translated: CASSVAASGLSYNEQFF.

This sequence joins TRBV18 and TRBJ2-7; D is unresolved. CDR1 is KGHSH, CDR2 LQKENI, per germline. The CDR3 runs 15 residues. V was pared by 0 bases and J by 5 bases, with 14 bases between. The CDR3 sequence: CASSPPEGFGNEQYF. CDR3 nucleotide sequence: TGTGCCAGCTCACCACCGGAAGGTTTTGGAAACGAGCAGTACTTC.

This rearrangement joins TRBV20-1 to TRBJ1-5, with D uncertain. V was pared by 8 bases and J by 0 bases, with 17 bases between. Germline V lookup: CDR1 DFQATT, CDR2 SNEGSKA (reference sequence). The CDR3 has 15 amino acids. DNA of the CDR3: TGCAGTACTACGTGGGGTGGTATTAGCAATCAGCCCCAGCATTTT. It specifies CSTTWGGISNQPQHF.

This clonotype was seen at least ten times. One junction end disagrees with the germline gene, perhaps due to a read error. V usage is TRBV11-2 and J usage is TRBJ2-1; tentative D call: TRBD2 (6 bases). CDR3 length equals 14 residues. Germline lookup yields CDR1 SGHAT and CDR2 FQNNGV. DNA for the CDR3: TGCGCCAGCAGCTTGGGGGGCTCCTACAATGAGCAGTTCTTC. It encodes CASSLGGSYNEQFF.

This chain links TRBV3-1 with TRBJ2-1; 7 bases agree with TRBD2. Germline loops: CDR1 LGHDT, CDR2 YNNKEL (reference sequence). V lost 4 bases and J lost 2; bases outside the gene matches: 5. The CDR3 covers 15 residues. This chain's CDR3 is CASSPPAGAYNEQFF. CDR3 nucleotide sequence: TGTGCCAGCAGCCCCCCTGCGGGAGCCTACAATGAGCAGTTCTTC.

The chain couples TRBV6-2 or TRBV6-3 to TRBJ2-7, with D possibly matching TRBD1 (6 bases). The last part of the DNA fits TRBJ2-5 better; the J call may be wrong. The CDR3 runs 15 residues. Germline CDR1 reads MNHEY; CDR2 reads SVGEGT. In DNA, the CDR3 is TGTGCCAGCAGTTATACAGGGTTTCCTTCGGAGACCCAGTACTTC. Amino acid sequence: CASSYTGFPSETQYF.

This clonotype appeared a few times. J is TRBJ2-5 and V is TRBV20-1; 10 nucleotides line up with TRBD1. The CDR3 totals 20 residues. The ends lost 1 base at V and 4 bases at J; junction bases unmatched: 21. Germline CDR1 is DFQATT and CDR2 is SNEGSKA (reference sequence). CDR3 protein: CSARAKGRDRGALPGETQYF. The CDR3 DNA is TGCAGTGCTAGAGCCAAAGGCCGGGACAGGGGCGCTCTTCCCGGAGAGACCCAGTACTTC.

The CDR3 sequence: CARASGGLTGELFF. CDR3 DNA sequence: TGTGCCAGAGCTAGCGGGGGACTAACCGGGGAGCTGTTTTTT. V and J are TRBV2 and TRBJ2-2, with 10 nucleotides matching TRBD2. J was trimmed by 5 bases and V by 9 bases; bases with no gene match: 6. The CDR3 sequence is 14 residues long. Germline CDR1 and CDR2: SNHLY and FYNNEI.

Worth noting for this clonotype: This may stem from a read error, because a much larger clone lies one nucleotide away. V usage is TRBV7-2 and J usage is TRBJ2-7; 7 bases align to TRBD1. Germline CDR1 reads SGHTA; CDR2 reads FQGNSA. V shed 5 bases and J 2 bases; nucleotides not matched to a gene: 9. The CDR3 loop spans 15 amino acids. Written as DNA, the CDR3 is TGTGCCAGCAGCCGAGACGGACAGGTCCCCTACGAGCAGTACTTC. Its protein is CASSRDGQVPYEQYF.

This clonotype was counted a few times. A much bigger clone sits one base away, suggesting this may be a read error. The chain has TRBV29-1 and TRBJ2-1; D could derive from TRBD1 or TRBD2 (5 bases each). Looked up from germline, CDR1 is SQVTM and CDR2 is ANQGSEA. There are 14 residues in the CDR3. CDR3 residues: CSVRRDRSYDEQFF. As DNA, the CDR3 is TGCAGCGTTCGCCGGGACCGCTCCTACGATGAGCAGTTCTTC.

This clonotype showed up just a few times. The J gene is TRBJ2-4, the V gene TRBV6-5; TRBD1 or TRBD2 may be the D gene (6 bases each). Between the trimmed V and J ends, which lost 6 bases and 7 bases, there was a span of 16 bases. Per the germline V gene, CDR1 is MNHEY and CDR2 is SVGAGI. This CDR3 contains 14 residues. This CDR3 reads CASRPSGAMNIQYF. DNA for the CDR3: TGTGCCAGCAGACCCTCGGGGGCCATGAACATTCAGTACTTC.

The chain joins TRBV7-9 to TRBJ2-5; D is unresolved. This CDR3 contains 14 residues. CDR1 and CDR2 (germline): SEHNR, FQNEAQ (reference sequence). The V end lost 3 bases, the J end lost 1 base, and 9 bases lay between the germline ends. CDR3 in DNA: TGTGCCAGCAGCTTCAGTACGGGCCAAGAGACCCAGTACTTC. Translating gives CASSFSTGQETQYF.

With respect to this clonotype: This sequence may be a read error, since a much larger clone differs from it by one base. The CDR3 carries no conserved terminal phenylalanine or tryptophan, so it likely arises from a read error. V gene TRBV7-2 combines with J gene TRBJ1-2; D gene unclear. The CDR3 runs 15 residues. CDR1 and CDR2 from the germline V gene are SGHTA and FQGNSA. V lost 2 bases to trimming and J lost 1 base, with 11 bases between them. In nucleotides, the CDR3 is TGTGCCAGCAGCTTACCGCCCCCTAATAACTATGGCTACACCTTG. Protein sequence: CASSLPPPNNYGYTL.

To note about this clonotype: This may come from a read error, since a much larger clone is one base off. CDR3 sequence: CTSSQATEQYF. CDR3 coding DNA: TGTACCAGCAGCCAAGCTACTGAGCAGTACTTC. The chain employs TRBV3-1 and TRBJ2-7; no definite D call. Germline V gives CDR1 LGHDT, CDR2 YNNKEL (reference sequence). There are 11 residues in the CDR3.

This clonotype was seen a few times. The CDR3 coding sequence is TGTGCCAGCAGCCAAGGGGCAGGGGTGGACGAGCAGTACTTC. Its protein is CASSQGAGVDEQYF. This chain joins TRBV4-2 and TRBJ2-7, with a possible D match to TRBD1 (6 bases). The V end was cut by 1 base, the J end by 5 bases, with 12 bases between. Germline loops: CDR1 LGHNA, CDR2 YNFKEQ. The CDR3 consists of 14 residues.